This T cell receptor (beta chain) was sequenced in a study of neurological immune-mediated disorders (dated by TCRdb to the late 2010s). Study-level background: Using UMI-based sequencing, the study compared peripheral blood TCR-beta repertoires from patients with HTLV-I-associated myelopathy (HAM/TSP), patients with multiple sclerosis, and healthy controls. The 90 to 110 TCR-beta libraries covered PBMC samples along with longitudinal samples, technical triplicates, and paired sorted CD4+ and CD8+ T-cell subsets. Of the 68 subjects in the cohort, about 14 were HAM/TSP patients, approximately 35 were multiple sclerosis patients, and roughly 20 were healthy controls.

General findings and caveats noted by the study authors: Across subjects, expanded clones never shared an identical CDR3 amino acid sequence, which suggests that the TCR-beta repertoires in every group were private. TCR clonal expansion was greatest in HAM/TSP patients and smallest in MS patients, who ranked below even healthy controls.

Blood bank volunteers in Maryland, USA served as the healthy controls. For unsorted PBMC libraries, 2 million PBMCs were used after storage in RNAlater at -80 degrees C until RNA extraction. Peripheral blood was subjected to Ficoll-Hypaque density gradient centrifugation to isolate PBMCs, which were then cryopreserved in liquid nitrogen. The CDR3 holds 14 amino acids from the cysteine to the phenylalanine. Just CDR3 DNA is preserved here, 42 bases in frame from base 1. V is cut back by 3 bases and J by 4 bases, with 5 bases in the junction unmatched. CDR1 is given as SGHRS and CDR2 as YFSETQ, both from the germline V gene. cDNA synthesis used template-switch 5'RACE with a primer carrying a 10-nucleotide random unique molecular identifier tagging each TCR transcript. Every sequencing run covered 15-18 subjects and yielded more than 170 million TCR-beta sequences. The RNeasy kit was used to extract total RNA. Using the KAPA Real-time Library Amplification kit, TCR-beta VDJ regions were amplified with primers for the TCR constant region and the 5'RACE anchor. A first PCR added sample indexes and Illumina adaptors, and a second PCR then raised library yield. After purification with Ampure beads, the TCR product of roughly 650 bp was size-selected on a 2% E-gel SizeSelection system. Before pooling, library quality was checked on a Bioanalyzer, concentration was measured with Qubit, and libraries were quantified with the Kapa Library Quantification kit. Libraries were sequenced paired-end 2 x 150 bp on an Illumina HiSeq 2500. To increase sequence diversity, about 24-32% phiX was spiked into each library pool. The authors processed their data as follows. The UMI-based MiGEC pipeline processed quality-filtered reads and removed over 85% of raw TCR sequences during error correction. VDJ genes were aligned to IMGT germline references, and each clonotype was defined by a unique CDR3 amino acid sequence together with V-J genes. Clonal expansion, Shannon diversity, and CDR3 relatedness (CalcPairwiseDistances, ClusterSamples) were evaluated with VDJtools, and phylogenetic trees were built with CLCbio workbench. A clone was classed as expanded if it had 8 or more unique UMIs, a cutoff based on coefficient-of-variation modelling across technical triplicates. TCRdb passed the public sequencing reads through fastp at Q25 and MiXCR, retaining productive beta sequences. Rows matching on CDR3 protein sequence are summarized as one entry with the most common DNA and genes. The V and J calls reflect TCRdb's pipeline rather than the authors' work. Present in this sample are tens of thousands of distinct CDR3 sequences, 9.4% of which were seen just once. 1.7% of the sample goes to the ten largest clones.

This clonotype has ten or more counts. Its antigen remains undetermined. No base-level quality is on record; no much larger clone is a single base apart. This chain joins TRBV5-1 to TRBJ1-1; the central 8 bases match TRBD1. This TCR was recovered from a man aged 50-59 years in good health. The sample consisted of PBMCs. This receptor has the CDR3 CASSSTGQVTEAFF. In nucleotide form, the sequence is TGCGCCAGCAGCTCGACGGGACAGGTCACTGAAGCTTTCTTT.